These T cell receptor beta chains were read from a single sample in a study of beta chain features in type 1 diabetes. Method: immunoSEQ multiplex PCR; TCRdb's copy keeps in-frame clones and lacks some. The repertoire holds 100,000 to 150,000 clones, with around 9% as singletons. What was sequenced was central memory CD4+ T cells from blood. The receptors come from a man under 40 with type 1 diabetes. Both conserved end residues are trimmed from each CDR3. Each record gives: D gene, J gene, V gene, CDR3 protein. D genes are given only for firm matches.

D gene: TRBD1
J gene: TRBJ2-2
V gene: TRBV7-9
CDR3 protein: ASSPRDRGVGELF

D gene: NA
J gene: TRBJ1-1
V gene: TRBV29-1
CDR3 protein: SVGGFFDTEAF

D gene: NA
J gene: TRBJ2-1
V gene: TRBV9
CDR3 protein: ASSVGGSTYNEQF

D gene: NA
J gene: TRBJ1-1
V gene: TRBV6-6
CDR3 protein: ASSYLLSGTEAF

D gene: NA
J gene: TRBJ2-3
V gene: TRBV14
CDR3 protein: ASSQMLGQSSTDTQY

D gene: TRBD1
J gene: TRBJ1-5
V gene: TRBV18
CDR3 protein: ASSQGGNQPQH

D gene: TRBD1
J gene: TRBJ2-7
V gene: TRBV6-1
CDR3 protein: ASSRLATGLYEQY

D gene: TRBD1
J gene: TRBJ2-7
V gene: TRBV28
CDR3 protein: ASSLTGLGSYEQY

D gene: NA
J gene: TRBJ1-2
V gene: TRBV5-4
CDR3 protein: ASSLGRQPNYGYT

D gene: NA
J gene: TRBJ1-2
V gene: TRBV28
CDR3 protein: ASSSHDTVGYT

D gene: NA
J gene: TRBJ1-2
V gene: TRBV2
CDR3 protein: ASNSGNGGYT

D gene: NA
J gene: TRBJ2-5
V gene: TRBV2
CDR3 protein: ASSLIRETQY

D gene: NA
J gene: TRBJ2-7
V gene: TRBV5-1
CDR3 protein: ASSASTGWEQY

D gene: NA
J gene: TRBJ2-2
V gene: TRBV5-1
CDR3 protein: ASSLAGGNTGELF

D gene: NA
J gene: TRBJ1-2
V gene: TRBV7-2
CDR3 protein: ASSKSREDYGYT

D gene: NA
J gene: TRBJ2-3
V gene: TRBV6-6
CDR3 protein: ASGATDTQY

D gene: TRBD1
J gene: TRBJ2-5
V gene: TRBV27
CDR3 protein: ASRVQGAGETQY

D gene: TRBD1
J gene: TRBJ1-2
V gene: TRBV23-1
CDR3 protein: ANLGQAYGYT

D gene: NA
J gene: TRBJ1-1
V gene: TRBV7-2
CDR3 protein: ASSLALAGSKTEAF

D gene: NA
J gene: TRBJ2-7
V gene: TRBV27
CDR3 protein: ASSSRIQGNEQY

D gene: NA
J gene: TRBJ1-5
V gene: TRBV9
CDR3 protein: ASSRGGNSNQPQH

D gene: NA
J gene: TRBJ1-2
V gene: TRBV21-1
CDR3 protein: ASSRLRSIQRFGYT

D gene: TRBD1
J gene: TRBJ1-2
V gene: TRBV6-6
CDR3 protein: ASSLRTGYGYT

D gene: TRBD1
J gene: NA
V gene: TRBV5-1
CDR3 protein: ASSSTGGNEQY

D gene: NA
J gene: TRBJ2-7
V gene: TRBV5-1
CDR3 protein: ASSLAGEQY

D gene: TRBD1
J gene: TRBJ1-5
V gene: TRBV6-1
CDR3 protein: ASRDDRGAGAQH

D gene: TRBD1
J gene: TRBJ2-7
V gene: TRBV7-2
CDR3 protein: ASSPRTGPYEQY

D gene: TRBD1
J gene: TRBJ1-5
V gene: TRBV7-2
CDR3 protein: ASSLALQGAGQPQH

D gene: TRBD2
J gene: TRBJ2-3
V gene: TRBV7-2
CDR3 protein: ASSATRGGTDTQY

D gene: NA
J gene: TRBJ2-3
V gene: TRBV5-4
CDR3 protein: ASSLAQTTDTQY

D gene: NA
J gene: TRBJ1-2
V gene: TRBV7-2
CDR3 protein: ASSPPRGNYGYT

D gene: TRBD2
J gene: TRBJ2-1
V gene: TRBV2
CDR3 protein: ASSGTSGEQF

D gene: NA
J gene: TRBJ2-2
V gene: TRBV7-2
CDR3 protein: ASSSRANTGELF

D gene: NA
J gene: TRBJ2-5
V gene: TRBV6-5
CDR3 protein: ASSYGQGEGETQY

D gene: NA
J gene: TRBJ2-5
V gene: TRBV20-1
CDR3 protein: SDRKSETQY

D gene: TRBD1
J gene: TRBJ1-1
V gene: TRBV29-1
CDR3 protein: SAQGQSNTEAF

D gene: NA
J gene: TRBJ2-1
V gene: TRBV5-1
CDR3 protein: ASSSEGGYYNEQF

D gene: NA
J gene: TRBJ2-1
V gene: TRBV20-1
CDR3 protein: SARMGDEQF

D gene: TRBD2
J gene: TRBJ2-1
V gene: TRBV29-1
CDR3 protein: SVGQGGGSYNEQF

D gene: NA
J gene: TRBJ2-1
V gene: TRBV7-9
CDR3 protein: AGGLRGAYNEQF

D gene: NA
J gene: TRBJ2-3
V gene: TRBV12-5
CDR3 protein: ASGFAGSDTQY

D gene: NA
J gene: TRBJ1-2
V gene: TRBV4-1
CDR3 protein: ASSHRFGTLNGYT

D gene: TRBD1
J gene: TRBJ2-3
V gene: TRBV27
CDR3 protein: ASSGQADTQY